This note documents a single T cell receptor beta chain sequence. Its antigen is not known. The sample is drawn from a study of vaccination and CD4 T cells after COVID-19. Study as a whole: Post-vaccine sampling followed dose two by a median roughly 74 days (range 14 to 241). Cells were stimulated with overlapping spike peptides from SARS-CoV-2, HCoV-NL63, HCoV-OC43 and HCoV-229E. Each of the control cultures got a CEFX pool, an HIV-1 Nef pool, or no peptide.

The germline V and J ends were trimmed by 0 bases and 4 bases, with 9 bases remaining between them. The CDR3 totals 14 residues. The V gene's germline CDR1 is SGHVS and CDR2 FQNEAQ. An Oncomine TCR Beta short-read assay was used to sequence the DNA from cultured CD4+ T cells. MiXCR, run by TCRdb on the PCR reads, gives a single entry per CDR3 protein. Of over 10,000 distinct CDR3 sequences listed, 27% are singletons. Described treatment: approximately 9-day PBMC culture with coronavirus spike peptide pools or control peptides (ViraFEST assay). With about ten days of culture completed, CD4+ T cells were isolated by negative selection.

The chain carries TRBV7-8 and TRBJ2-5; D call uncertain. Material: CD4+ T cells from blood, cultured in vitro, obtained before SARS-CoV-2 vaccination. The receptor was derived from a human donor who received a COVID-19 vaccine. The CDR3 DNA reads as TGTGCCAGCAGCTTAGCCAGCCCGGGAGAGACCCAGTACTTC. Encoded protein: CASSLASPGETQYF.